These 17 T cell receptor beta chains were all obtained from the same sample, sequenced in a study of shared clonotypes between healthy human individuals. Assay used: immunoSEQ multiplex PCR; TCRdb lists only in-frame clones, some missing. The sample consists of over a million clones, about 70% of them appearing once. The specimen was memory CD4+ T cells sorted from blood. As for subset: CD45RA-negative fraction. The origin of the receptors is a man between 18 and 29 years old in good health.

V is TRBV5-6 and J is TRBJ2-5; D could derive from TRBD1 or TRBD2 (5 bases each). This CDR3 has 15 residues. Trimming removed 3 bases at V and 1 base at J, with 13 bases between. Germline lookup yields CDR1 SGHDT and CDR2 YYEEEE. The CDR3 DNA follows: TGTGCCAGCAGCTACCAAATCGGGGCCCAAGAGACCCAGTACTTC. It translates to CASSYQIGAQETQYF.

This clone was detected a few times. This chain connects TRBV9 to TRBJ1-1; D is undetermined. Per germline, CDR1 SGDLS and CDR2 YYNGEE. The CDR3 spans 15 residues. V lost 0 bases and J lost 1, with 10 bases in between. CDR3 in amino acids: CASSVEGGRNTEAFF. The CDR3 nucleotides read TGTGCCAGCAGCGTAGAGGGTGGCAGGAACACTGAAGCTTTCTTT.

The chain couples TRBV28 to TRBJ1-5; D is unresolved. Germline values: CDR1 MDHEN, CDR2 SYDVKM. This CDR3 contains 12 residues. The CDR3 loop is CGAGMGSQPQHF. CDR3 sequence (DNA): TGTGGGGCGGGGATGGGTAGTCAGCCCCAGCATTTT.

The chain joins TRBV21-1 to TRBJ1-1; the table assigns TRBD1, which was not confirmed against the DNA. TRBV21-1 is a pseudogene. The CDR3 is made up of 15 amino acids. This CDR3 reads CASSPPGGMNTEAFF. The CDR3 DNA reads TGTGCCAGCAGCCCCCCAGGGGGCATGAACACTGAAGCTTTCTTT.

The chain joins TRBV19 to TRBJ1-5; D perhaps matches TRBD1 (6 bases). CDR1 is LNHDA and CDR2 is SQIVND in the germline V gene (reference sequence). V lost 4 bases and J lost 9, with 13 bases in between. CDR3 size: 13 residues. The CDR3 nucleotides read TGTGCCAGTAGTACCGATGGACAGCGGCCCCAGCATTTT. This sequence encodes CASSTDGQRPQHF.

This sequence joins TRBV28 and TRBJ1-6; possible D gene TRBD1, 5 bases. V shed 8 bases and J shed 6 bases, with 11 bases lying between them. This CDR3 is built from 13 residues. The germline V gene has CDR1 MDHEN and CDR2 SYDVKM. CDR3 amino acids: CASGSGGNSPLHF. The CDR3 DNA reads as TGTGCCAGCGGATCGGGGGGTAATTCACCCCTCCACTTT.

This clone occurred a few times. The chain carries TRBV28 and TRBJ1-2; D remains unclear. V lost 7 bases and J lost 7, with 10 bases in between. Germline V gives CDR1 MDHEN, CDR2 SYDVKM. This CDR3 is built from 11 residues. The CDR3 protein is CASTGSSGYTF. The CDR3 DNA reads TGTGCCAGCACGGGGTCCTCTGGCTACACCTTC.

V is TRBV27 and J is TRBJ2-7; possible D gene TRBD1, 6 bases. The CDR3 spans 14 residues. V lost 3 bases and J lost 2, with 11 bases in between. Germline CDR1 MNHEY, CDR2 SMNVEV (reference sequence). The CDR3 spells CASSFQGTTYEQYF. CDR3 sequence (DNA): TGTGCCAGCAGTTTCCAGGGGACCACCTACGAGCAGTACTTC.

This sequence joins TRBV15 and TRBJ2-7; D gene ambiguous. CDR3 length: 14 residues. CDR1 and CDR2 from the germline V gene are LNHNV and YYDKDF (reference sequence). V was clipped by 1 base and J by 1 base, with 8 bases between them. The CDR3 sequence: CATSRVGLSYEQYF. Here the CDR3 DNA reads TGTGCCACCAGCAGAGTGGGGTTATCCTACGAGCAGTACTTC.

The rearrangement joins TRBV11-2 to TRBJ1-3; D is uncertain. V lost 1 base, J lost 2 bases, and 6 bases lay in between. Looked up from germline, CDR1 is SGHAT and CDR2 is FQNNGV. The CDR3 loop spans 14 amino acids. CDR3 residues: CASSLGSPGNTIYF. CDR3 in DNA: TGTGCCAGCAGCTTAGGGTCGCCTGGAAACACCATATATTTT.

The CDR3 loop is CASNFGGSFQHGEQFF. For the CDR3, the DNA is TGTGCCAGCAACTTTGGGGGCAGCTTCCAACACGGTGAGCAGTTCTTC. The gene calls are TRBV7-2 and TRBJ2-1; a possible D gene is TRBD1 (6 bases). Germline V gene sequence: CDR1 SGHTA, CDR2 FQGNSA. V lost 7 bases to trimming and J lost 9 bases, with 25 bases between them. CDR3 length: 16 residues.

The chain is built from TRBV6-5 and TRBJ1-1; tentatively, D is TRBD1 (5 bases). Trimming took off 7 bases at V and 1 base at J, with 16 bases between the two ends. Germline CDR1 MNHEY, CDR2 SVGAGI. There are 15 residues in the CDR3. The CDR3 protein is CASTKLGGGNTEAFF. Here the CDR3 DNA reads TGTGCCAGCACTAAACTCGGGGGAGGGAACACTGAAGCTTTCTTT.

The CDR3 reads CASSQDPRSQGDYGYTF. CDR3 sequence (DNA): TGCGCCAGCAGCCAAGATCCCCGTTCGCAGGGAGATTATGGCTACACCTTC. The rearrangement uses TRBV4-1 and TRBJ1-2, with TRBD1 as a possible D gene (5 bases). Looked up from germline, CDR1 is MGHRA and CDR2 is YSYEKL. The CDR3 is made up of 17 amino acids. Trimming removed 0 bases at V and 5 bases at J, with 19 bases between.

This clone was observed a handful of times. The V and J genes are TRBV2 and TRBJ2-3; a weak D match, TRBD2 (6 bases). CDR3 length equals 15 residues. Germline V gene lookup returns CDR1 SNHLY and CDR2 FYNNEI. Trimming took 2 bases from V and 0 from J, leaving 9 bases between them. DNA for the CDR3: TGTGCCAGCAGTGAACGGGGGAAGAGCACAGATACGCAGTATTTT. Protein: CASSERGKSTDTQYF.

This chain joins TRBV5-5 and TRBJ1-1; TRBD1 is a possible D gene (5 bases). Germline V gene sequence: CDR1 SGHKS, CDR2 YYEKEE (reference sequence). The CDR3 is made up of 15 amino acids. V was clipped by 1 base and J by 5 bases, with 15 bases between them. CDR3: CASSLLEGVRTEAFF. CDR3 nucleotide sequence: TGTGCCAGCAGCTTGTTGGAAGGGGTTAGGACTGAAGCTTTCTTT.

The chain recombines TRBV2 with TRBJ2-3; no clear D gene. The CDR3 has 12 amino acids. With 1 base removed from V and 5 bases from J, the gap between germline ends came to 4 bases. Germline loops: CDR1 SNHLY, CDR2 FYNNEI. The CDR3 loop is CASSEGKDTQYF. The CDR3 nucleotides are TGTGCCAGCAGTGAAGGGAAAGATACGCAGTATTTT.

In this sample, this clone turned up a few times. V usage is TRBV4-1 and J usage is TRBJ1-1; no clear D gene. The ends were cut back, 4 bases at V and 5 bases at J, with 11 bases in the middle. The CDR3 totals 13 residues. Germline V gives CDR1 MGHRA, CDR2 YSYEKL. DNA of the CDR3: TGCGCCAGCAGCCTTCGTTCGGGGACTGAAGCTTTCTTT. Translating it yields CASSLRSGTEAFF.